This is a list of T cell receptor beta chains from one sample in a study of blood T cell repertoires in COVID-19. Profiling relied on immunoSEQ multiplex PCR, and the TCRdb table lists in-frame clones only, not all of them. The sample carries roughly 68,000 clones, 80% to 85% recorded once. The specimen sequenced was peripheral blood. The receptors come from a human donor in a cohort sampled during active COVID-19. The CDR3 runs from the conserved cysteine through the conserved F or W. Each record gives: V gene, clone size, D gene, J gene, CDR3 DNA, CDR3 protein. The D gene is left open where the match is weak. Clone size, where shown, is once, few, many, or a class for clones that have expanded.

V gene: TRBV30; clone size: -; D gene: -; J gene: TRBJ2-7; CDR3 DNA: TGTGCCTGGAGTCAAGGGGGCTACGAGCAGTACTTC; CDR3 protein: CAWSQGGYEQYF
V gene: TRBV5-6; clone size: -; D gene: TRBD2; J gene: TRBJ2-7; CDR3 DNA: TGTGCCAGCAGCCGGGAGGGGGAGCAGTACTTC; CDR3 protein: CASSREGEQYF
V gene: TRBV30; clone size: -; D gene: -; J gene: TRBJ1-1; CDR3 DNA: TGTGCCTGGAGTCCCGGGTATGGCACTGAAGCTTTCTTT; CDR3 protein: CAWSPGYGTEAFF
V gene: TRBV28; clone size: -; D gene: -; J gene: TRBJ1-1; CDR3 DNA: TGTGCCAGCAGTCCGGGTTACACTGAAGCTTTCTTT; CDR3 protein: CASSPGYTEAFF
V gene: TRBV30; clone size: -; D gene: -; J gene: TRBJ2-2; CDR3 DNA: TGTGCCTGGAGTCGTTCCGGACTACACGGGGAGCTGTTTTTT; CDR3 protein: CAWSRSGLHGELFF
V gene: TRBV4-1; clone size: few; D gene: -; J gene: TRBJ2-7; CDR3 DNA: TGCGCCAGCAGCCAAGGCGACTCCTTTATCGACGAGCAGTACTTC; CDR3 protein: CASSQGDSFIDEQYF
V gene: TRBV2; clone size: -; D gene: -; J gene: TRBJ1-6; CDR3 DNA: TGTGCCAGCACGCGACTGAATTCACCCCTCCACTTT; CDR3 protein: CASTRLNSPLHF
V gene: TRBV5-1; clone size: -; D gene: -; J gene: TRBJ1-2; CDR3 DNA: TGCGCCAGCAGCTTAGACGGAGACTATGGCTACACCTTC; CDR3 protein: CASSLDGDYGYTF
V gene: TRBV5-1; clone size: -; D gene: TRBD2; J gene: TRBJ2-3; CDR3 DNA: TGCGCCAGCAGCTTGAACAGCGGGAGGGAATCCACAGATACGCAGTATTTT; CDR3 protein: CASSLNSGRESTDTQYF
V gene: TRBV28; clone size: few; D gene: -; J gene: TRBJ1-1; CDR3 DNA: TGTGCCAGCGCCCTTAGCGGACCAGCGAACACTGAAGCTTTCTTT; CDR3 protein: CASALSGPANTEAFF
V gene: TRBV28; clone size: -; D gene: TRBD1; J gene: TRBJ1-1; CDR3 DNA: TGTGCCAGCAGTTTCGGACTTGGGACAGGGGGGAACACTGAAGCTTTCTTT; CDR3 protein: CASSFGLGTGGNTEAFF
V gene: TRBV11-2; clone size: -; D gene: TRBD2; J gene: TRBJ2-7; CDR3 DNA: TGTGCCAGCAGGGCCGGGACTACCTACGAGCAGTACTTC; CDR3 protein: CASRAGTTYEQYF
V gene: TRBV10-3; clone size: -; D gene: -; J gene: TRBJ2-1; CDR3 DNA: TGTGCCATCCGCGACCCCACGGGGGACAATGAGCAGTTCTTC; CDR3 protein: CAIRDPTGDNEQFF
V gene: TRBV4-3; clone size: -; D gene: TRBD1; J gene: TRBJ2-2; CDR3 DNA: TGCGCCAGCAGCCGAGGGACAGGGAGCGGACCGAACACCGGGGAGCTGTTTTTT; CDR3 protein: CASSRGTGSGPNTGELFF
V gene: TRBV3-1/TRBV3-2; clone size: -; D gene: -; J gene: TRBJ2-3; CDR3 DNA: TGTGCCAGCAGCCCCCGTTCGCGGTCTAGCACAGATACGCAGTATTTT; CDR3 protein: CASSPRSRSSTDTQYF
V gene: TRBV21-1; clone size: -; D gene: -; J gene: TRBJ2-7; CDR3 DNA: TGTGCCAGCAGCCTATGGCGGGAGGCACGACCCACCCCCTACGAGCAGTACTTC; CDR3 protein: CASSLWREARPTPYEQYF
V gene: TRBV6-1; clone size: -; D gene: TRBD1; J gene: TRBJ2-6; CDR3 DNA: TGTGCCAGCAGTGCCGGACAGGGAGTCTCTGGGGCCAACGTCCTGACTTTC; CDR3 protein: CASSAGQGVSGANVLTF
V gene: TRBV7-8; clone size: -; D gene: TRBD2; J gene: TRBJ2-7; CDR3 DNA: TGTGCCAGCAGCTTAGTCGCGCGGACTAGCGGGTACGAGCAGTACTTC; CDR3 protein: CASSLVARTSGYEQYF
V gene: TRBV11-2; clone size: -; D gene: -; J gene: TRBJ1-1; CDR3 DNA: TGTGCCAGCAGCTTAGCATTTCGGTCTCGGGGGAACACTGAAGCTTTCTTT; CDR3 protein: CASSLAFRSRGNTEAFF
V gene: TRBV7-3; clone size: -; D gene: -; J gene: TRBJ2-1; CDR3 DNA: TGTGCCAGCAGCCCGCAGGGATACAATGAGCAGTTCTTC; CDR3 protein: CASSPQGYNEQFF
V gene: TRBV19; clone size: -; D gene: -; J gene: TRBJ2-1; CDR3 DNA: TGTGCCAGTACCCAGGGGGGCGGGAGGAACAATGAGCAGTTCTTC; CDR3 protein: CASTQGGGRNNEQFF
V gene: TRBV28; clone size: -; D gene: TRBD2; J gene: TRBJ2-7; CDR3 DNA: TGTGCCAGCAGTTTATATCAGGACATCTGGGGTAGCGGGAGTTACGAGCAGTACTTC; CDR3 protein: CASSLYQDIWGSGSYEQYF
V gene: TRBV6-2/TRBV6-3; clone size: -; D gene: -; J gene: TRBJ2-5; CDR3 DNA: TGTGCCAGCAGTTACGCCTCCGGGACACCGTCGGGGACCCAGTACTTC; CDR3 protein: CASSYASGTPSGTQYF
V gene: TRBV28; clone size: -; D gene: TRBD2; J gene: TRBJ2-7; CDR3 DNA: TGTGCCAGCAGCACTGGGGGACTAGCGGGAGTCGGGCGCCCAGGCGAGCAGTACTTC; CDR3 protein: CASSTGGLAGVGRPGEQYF
V gene: TRBV7-3; clone size: few; D gene: TRBD2; J gene: TRBJ2-7; CDR3 DNA: TGTGCCAGCAGCCCTGGGGGGGCCTACGAGCAGTACTTC; CDR3 protein: CASSPGGAYEQYF
V gene: TRBV6-5; clone size: few; D gene: -; J gene: TRBJ1-2; CDR3 DNA: TGTGCCACCCTACAGGTCTATGGCTACACCTTC; CDR3 protein: CATLQVYGYTF
V gene: TRBV7-2; clone size: -; D gene: TRBD1; J gene: TRBJ1-4; CDR3 DNA: TGTGCCAGCAGCCGGACAGGGGGTGAAAAACTGTTTTTT; CDR3 protein: CASSRTGGEKLFF